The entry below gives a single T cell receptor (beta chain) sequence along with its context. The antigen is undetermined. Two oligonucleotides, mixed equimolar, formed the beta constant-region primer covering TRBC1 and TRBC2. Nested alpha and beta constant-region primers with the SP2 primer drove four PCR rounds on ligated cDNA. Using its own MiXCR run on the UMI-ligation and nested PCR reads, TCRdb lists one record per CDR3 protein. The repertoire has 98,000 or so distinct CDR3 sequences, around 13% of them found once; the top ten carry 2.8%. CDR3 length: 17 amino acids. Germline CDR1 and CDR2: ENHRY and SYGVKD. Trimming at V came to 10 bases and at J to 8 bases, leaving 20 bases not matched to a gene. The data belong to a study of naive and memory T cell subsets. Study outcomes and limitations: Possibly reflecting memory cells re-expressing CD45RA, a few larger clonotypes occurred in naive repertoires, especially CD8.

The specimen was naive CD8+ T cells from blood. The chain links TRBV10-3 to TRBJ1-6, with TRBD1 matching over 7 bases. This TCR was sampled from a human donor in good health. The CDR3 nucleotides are TGTGCCACCTCCGACCCCGGGACAGATGTTGAGTATTCACCCCTCCACTTT. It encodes CATSDPGTDVEYSPLHF.